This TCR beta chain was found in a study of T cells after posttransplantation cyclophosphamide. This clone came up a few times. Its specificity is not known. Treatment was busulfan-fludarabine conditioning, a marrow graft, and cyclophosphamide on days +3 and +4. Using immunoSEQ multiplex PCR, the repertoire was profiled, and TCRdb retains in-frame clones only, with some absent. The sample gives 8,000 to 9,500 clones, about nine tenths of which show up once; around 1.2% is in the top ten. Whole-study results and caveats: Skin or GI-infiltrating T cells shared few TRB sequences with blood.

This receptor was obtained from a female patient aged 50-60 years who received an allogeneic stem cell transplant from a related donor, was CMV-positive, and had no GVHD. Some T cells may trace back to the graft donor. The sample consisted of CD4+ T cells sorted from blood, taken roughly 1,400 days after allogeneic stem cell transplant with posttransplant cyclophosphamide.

The CDR3 here is CASSGTSGRGTYEQYF. The CDR3, as DNA: TGTGCCAGTAGTGGGACTAGCGGGCGAGGGACCTACGAGCAGTACTTC. This chain uses TRBV19 with TRBJ2-7; 12 bases map to TRBD2. Germline values: CDR1 LNHDA, CDR2 SQIVND (reference sequence). CDR3 size: 16 residues. The trim removed 5 bases at V and 2 bases at J, leaving 7 bases unmatched.